This T cell receptor (beta chain) is from a study of blood T cell repertoires in COVID-19. Study summary: In each case, the material was cDNA or gDNA derived from T cells, B-cell-depleted T cells, or PBMCs.

Using immunoSEQ multiplex PCR, the repertoire was profiled, and TCRdb retains in-frame clones only, with some absent. The sample includes about 350,000 clones, 87% seen only once; the top ten take about 5.2%. Losses at the gene ends were 7 bases for V and 0 bases for J; bases not matched to a gene: 4. Germline V gives CDR1 ENHRY, CDR2 SYGVKD. The CDR3 has 14 residues. The gene calls are TRBV10-3 and TRBJ1-1; 8 nucleotides align to TRBD1. Material for sequencing was PBMCs or T cells enriched from blood (not recorded which). This sequence was found in a woman aged 25 to 39 who had recovered from COVID-19. CDR3 in amino acids: CAITAGGMNTEAFF. CDR3 nucleotides: TGTGCCATCACTGCAGGGGGCATGAACACTGAAGCTTTCTTT.